The present TCR beta chain was sequenced within a study of CD4 T cells in relation to SARS-CoV-2 and coronaviruses. Study context: ViraFEST: approximately 10-day antigen culture of PBMCs, then TCR beta CDR3 sequencing.

The unexposed donors gave CD4+ T cells in about 2011-2019, prior to COVID-19. The cells were cultured for 10 days before CD4+ T cells were isolated. Notes on this clone: What it binds is not known.

Repertoires were generated with immunoSEQ multiplex PCR, while TCRdb's copy carries only in-frame clones and drops some. The data show about 20,000 clones, roughly 77% seen once. The V and J ends lost 6 bases and 15 bases, in that order; junction bases with no gene match: 6. CDR3 length: 11 residues. Study conclusions and caveats: No donor gave both pre-pandemic and post-infection samples.

This clonotype was sampled from a human donor in good health. V gene TRBV12-3 or TRBV12-4 combines with J gene TRBJ1-4; 8 bases line up with TRBD1. The sequenced sample was CD4+ T cells from PBMCs, cultured in vitro. The CDR3 nucleotides are TGTGCCAGCAGCCGGGGACAGGTGTTGTTTTTT. This encodes CASSRGQVLFF.